This T cell receptor beta chain was observed in a study of T cell clonotyping in hematopoietic cell transplantation. Profiling relied on immunoSEQ multiplex PCR, and the TCRdb table lists in-frame clones only, not all of them. The data show fewer than 40,000 clones, approximately 89% seen once. In germline, CDR1 is MNHNS, CDR2 SASEGT. V shed 7 bases, J shed 1 base, and the junction held 10 bases outside the gene matches. The CDR3 consists of 15 residues. General observations from the study: Broader posttransplant TCR repertoire diversity was predicted by graft donor and pretransplant recipient Inverse Simpson Index values. Pathologically expanded recipient clonotypes increased progressively from day 30 to day 180 as diversity fell. Without cell sorting, CD4 versus CD8 contributions remain unresolved. Few recipient clonotypes overlapped donors; over 95% were de novo at given depth.

In this sample, this clone turned up once. The target antigen is unknown. The source of this sequence is a woman in her thirties or forties in good health. Some clones in this sample may be carry-over from other donors' samples. This rearrangement joins TRBV6-1 to TRBJ2-7; 7 bases line up with TRBD1. What was sequenced was peripheral blood mononuclear cells. The CDR3 nucleotides read TGTGCCAGCACCCTAGACAGGGTTACATCCTACGAGCAGTACTTC. This translates into CASTLDRVTSYEQYF.